Listed below are T cell receptor beta chains from one sample, sequenced in a study of OX40 agonist ivuxolimab in advanced cancers. Generated by immunoSEQ multiplex PCR, the TCRdb table keeps only in-frame clones and is missing some. The table includes about 120,000 clones, 85% to 90% detected once. The sequencing here drew on CD4+ or CD8+ T cells sorted from blood, taken in a trial of the OX40 agonist ivuxolimab. These receptors were taken from an adult with an advanced solid tumor such as melanoma, head and neck, liver or kidney cancer. CDR3s include the opening cysteine and the closing phenylalanine or tryptophan. The D gene is left open where the match is weak. A clone size is listed for some rows: how often the clone was seen (once, few, many), or a class if it is expanded.

cdr3_nt	cdr3_aa	clone_size	v_call	j_call	d_call
TGTGCCAGCAATTCCGGGACAGGGTACCAAGAGACCCAGTACTTC	CASNSGTGYQETQYF	once	TRBV6-5	TRBJ2-5	TRBD1
TGTGCCAGCAGCCACAGCTCCTACGAGCAGTACTTC	CASSHSSYEQYF	.	TRBV11-2	TRBJ2-7	.
TGCAGCGGGGTGCAGGCGGGACAGAACACAGATACGCAGTATTTT	CSGVQAGQNTDTQYF	.	TRBV29-1	TRBJ2-3	.
TGTGCCAGCAGAAACCTAAACAGGGTAGGGAATTCACCCCTCCACTTT	CASRNLNRVGNSPLHF	.	TRBV6-6	TRBJ1-6	.
TGTGCCAGCAGCATACAGGCCGACACCGGGGAGCTGTTTTTT	CASSIQADTGELFF	.	TRBV7-2	TRBJ2-2	.
TGTGCCAGCAGCTCCGGACAGGGGTTCGAGCAGTACTTC	CASSSGQGFEQYF	.	TRBV5-4	TRBJ2-7	TRBD1
TGTGCCAGCAGCCGAGTAAGGACCTATGGCTACACCTTC	CASSRVRTYGYTF	once	TRBV14	TRBJ1-2	.
TGTGCCAGCAGCTCCGGGACAGGGGGTCAGCCCCAGCATTTT	CASSSGTGGQPQHF	.	TRBV2	TRBJ1-5	TRBD1
TGTGCCAGCAGCCCCGTAGGTAGCGGGGAGCCCCAGCATTTT	CASSPVGSGEPQHF	.	TRBV11-2	TRBJ1-5	.
TGTGCCAGCAGCGTAGGGGCGCTCTGGGACGAGCAGTACTTC	CASSVGALWDEQYF	.	TRBV5-6	TRBJ2-7	.
TGCGCCAGCAGCTTACAGGAAAACTATGGCTACACCTTC	CASSLQENYGYTF	.	TRBV5-1	TRBJ1-2	.
TGTGCCAGCAGTCCACCGGAAACCGGGGAGCTGTTTTTT	CASSPPETGELFF	.	TRBV6-5	TRBJ2-2	.
TGTGCCAGCAGCTTAAACCAAATGGACACCATATATTTT	CASSLNQMDTIYF	.	TRBV7-2	TRBJ1-3	.
TGTGCCAGCAGCTTATCCACGAAGGACACTGAAGCTTTCTTT	CASSLSTKDTEAFF	few	TRBV13	TRBJ1-1	.
TGTGCCAGCAGCCCCAAGACAGGATCCGGGGAGCTGTTTTTT	CASSPKTGSGELFF	.	TRBV11-2	TRBJ2-2	.
TGTGCCAGCACCCGCTACTCTGGAAACACCATATATTTT	CASTRYSGNTIYF	.	TRBV11-2	TRBJ1-3	.
TGTGCCAGCAGTCCCGGGACAGGGGAAAACTATGGCTACACCTTC	CASSPGTGENYGYTF	.	TRBV28	TRBJ1-2	TRBD1
TGCGCCAGCAGCCAAGCTACGGTCAGCTCTGGAAACACCATATATTTT	CASSQATVSSGNTIYF	.	TRBV4-3	TRBJ1-3	.
TGTGCCAGCAGCTTGGGGGGAATTAGCACAGATACGCAGTATTTT	CASSLGGISTDTQYF	.	TRBV7-7	TRBJ2-3	.
TGTGCCAGCAGTTTACAGGGGACCTACTATGGCTACACCTTC	CASSLQGTYYGYTF	.	TRBV28	TRBJ1-2	.
TGTGCCAGCAGTTACGTTTTCGGAACAGATACGCAGTATTTT	CASSYVFGTDTQYF	.	TRBV6-5	TRBJ2-3	.
TGTGCCAGCAGCCCAGACAGGGGGGGGACCGGGGAGCTGTTTTTT	CASSPDRGGTGELFF	.	TRBV7-8	TRBJ2-2	TRBD1
TGTGCCAGCTCAGAACAGGAGGTGGACTCTGGGGCCAACGTCCTGACTTTC	CASSEQEVDSGANVLTF	.	TRBV18	TRBJ2-6	.
TGTGCCAGCAGTTACAAGGGCCCCTATAATTCACCCCTCCACTTT	CASSYKGPYNSPLHF	.	TRBV6-5	TRBJ1-6	.
TGTGCCAGCAGCGACAGAGGGGTACTCAATGAGCAGTTCTTC	CASSDRGVLNEQFF	.	TRBV6-1	TRBJ2-1	.
TGTGCCAGCAGCGCCAGGACAGGGGGTCAGTACTTC	CASSARTGGQYF	.	TRBV7-2	TRBJ2-7	TRBD1
TGTGCCAGCAGCTTTGGGAGCCAGACTCCCAATGAGCAGTTCTTC	CASSFGSQTPNEQFF	.	TRBV7-2	TRBJ2-1	.
TGTGCCAGCAGCTTAGGGTCAGGGCGGGGGCCCGATCCTAGAAAAAACAATGAGCAGTTCTTC	CASSLGSGRGPDPRKNNEQFF	.	TRBV7-3	TRBJ2-1	.
TGCGCCAGCAGCTTAGCTAGCGCGATCACAGATACGCAGTATTTT	CASSLASAITDTQYF	.	TRBV5-1	TRBJ2-3	.
TGTGCCAGCAGCACACAGGGTAAGGTTGAGCAGTTCTTC	CASSTQGKVEQFF	.	TRBV28	TRBJ2-1	.
TGTGCCAGCAGTGAAGGAGACAGGGGAAATGAAAAACTGTTTTTT	CASSEGDRGNEKLFF	.	TRBV2	TRBJ1-4	TRBD1
TGTGCCAGCAGCCGACAGGAGGGCGGGCCCCTCCACTTT	CASSRQEGGPLHF	.	TRBV11-2	TRBJ1-6	.
TGTGCCAGCATCTACGGAGGCAGGGGAAGAGCTAACTATGGCTACACCTTC	CASIYGGRGRANYGYTF	.	TRBV11-3	TRBJ1-2	.
TGTGCCAGCAGGGGGGGAGGTACTGGAAACACCATATATTTT	CASRGGGTGNTIYF	.	TRBV7-2	TRBJ1-3	.
TGTGCCAGCAGTGAACGGACAGGGAACACTGAAGCTTTCTTT	CASSERTGNTEAFF	once	TRBV6-1	TRBJ1-1	TRBD1
TGTGCCAGCAGCGTAGGTCTAGCGGGGTTGGGAGAGCAGTACTTC	CASSVGLAGLGEQYF	.	TRBV9	TRBJ2-7	TRBD2
TGTGCCAGCAGTGACTTAGGAAAACTGTTTTTT	CASSDLGKLFF	.	TRBV2	TRBJ1-4	.
TGTGCCAGCAGCGTCGTCAGGGAGGATACGCAGTATTTT	CASSVVREDTQYF	.	TRBV9	TRBJ2-3	.
TGTGCCAGCAGCTTGCAGGGGGGAAACAATCAGCCCCAGCATTTT	CASSLQGGNNQPQHF	.	TRBV5-8	TRBJ1-5	TRBD1
TGTGCCAGCAGGAGGGACGTACGTCAGCCCCAGCATTTT	CASRRDVRQPQHF	.	TRBV6-5	TRBJ1-5	.
TGTGCCAGTAGCCCGGGACAGTTCCACACTGAAGCTTTCTTT	CASSPGQFHTEAFF	.	TRBV19	TRBJ1-1	TRBD1
TGTGCCATAGAGGGGGACCGCACTGAAGCTTTCTTT	CAIEGDRTEAFF	.	TRBV7-9	TRBJ1-1	.
TGTGCCAGCAGTTTCTCCGGGACAGGGGGCCTAAAGGACTATGGCTACACCTTC	CASSFSGTGGLKDYGYTF	.	TRBV28	TRBJ1-2	TRBD1
TGTGCCAGTAGTCCGGACGCCGGGGGGACAGATACGCAGTATTTT	CASSPDAGGTDTQYF	.	TRBV19	TRBJ2-3	TRBD2
TGCGCCAGCAGCCCCGGACTTCCCTACGAGCAGTACTTC	CASSPGLPYEQYF	.	TRBV5-1	TRBJ2-7	.
TGTGCCAGCAGCTGGGAATCGACAGGGACGAACACCGGGGAGCTGTTTTTT	CASSWESTGTNTGELFF	.	TRBV5-4	TRBJ2-2	TRBD1
TGTGCCTCCCACGGACAGGCCTTTAACTATGGCTACACCTTC	CASHGQAFNYGYTF	.	TRBV6-5	TRBJ1-2	TRBD1
TGTGCCTGGAGCCTCCGGGGAATCGAGACCCAGTACTTC	CAWSLRGIETQYF	once	TRBV30	TRBJ2-5	.
TGTGCCACCAGCCCGCCGGGGGGATATGGCTACACCTTC	CATSPPGGYGYTF	.	TRBV15	TRBJ1-2	.
TGTGCCAGCAGCAAAACACAAACGTACCAAGAGACCCAGTACTTC	CASSKTQTYQETQYF	.	TRBV7-2	TRBJ2-5	.
TGTGCCAGCGGACAGGTGGGCTACGAGCAGTACTTC	CASGQVGYEQYF	.	TRBV28	TRBJ2-7	TRBD1
TGTGCCTGGAGTGTGACCCGCCGGGACACTGAAGCTTTCTTT	CAWSVTRRDTEAFF	few	TRBV30	TRBJ1-1	.
TGTGCCAGCAGTACTCAAACCGGGACAGGGGCCTACGAGCAGTACTTC	CASSTQTGTGAYEQYF	.	TRBV28	TRBJ2-7	TRBD1